The clone carrying this T cell receptor beta chain was recorded a few times. This entry is derived from a study of T-cell memory formation after mild COVID-19. Trimming removed 0 bases at V and 2 bases at J, with 5 bases between. CDR3 size: 14 residues. MiXCR, applied by TCRdb to the 5' RACE reads, yields one record per CDR3 protein. The sample carries 100,000 to 150,000 distinct CDR3 sequences, about 5.9% recorded once. Input material: PBMCs or a T cell subset sorted from them (not recorded which). The origin of this receptor is an adult woman who had mild COVID-19 (a few samples of this study predate the infection). Cell type and time point are not known. This chain joins TRBV12-3 or TRBV12-4 and TRBJ2-1; D call uncertain. The CDR3 region has the DNA TGTGCCAGCAGTTTAGCGGGAACCTACAATGAGCAGTTCTTC. This translates into CASSLAGTYNEQFF.